This T cell receptor (beta chain) was obtained from a study of OX40 agonist ivuxolimab in advanced cancers. Profiled with immunoSEQ multiplex PCR; TCRdb holds only in-frame clones, not every one. The table lists around 75,000 clones, about 90% of them singletons, with less than 3% in the top ten. The germline V gene has CDR1 SGHVS and CDR2 FQNEAQ. The V end lost 4 bases, the J end lost 4 bases, and 14 bases lay between the germline ends. This CDR3 has 15 residues. The V call is TRBV7-8, the J call TRBJ1-5, with a tentative D call TRBD1 (5 bases). The TCR originated in an adult with an advanced solid tumor such as melanoma, head and neck, liver or kidney cancer. The sample in question was CD4+ or CD8+ T cells sorted from blood, obtained in a trial of the OX40 agonist ivuxolimab. In nucleotides, the CDR3 is TGTGCCAGCAGCTCGGGACCCGGACGGAATCAGCCCCAGCATTTT. As protein: CASSSGPGRNQPQHF.